These T cell receptor beta chains were read from a single sample in a study of blood T cell repertoires in COVID-19. TCRdb's copy holds only in-frame clones and misses some; the assay was immunoSEQ multiplex PCR. The table records 150,000 or so clones, about 80% of them present only once. The sample comprised PBMCs or T cells enriched from blood (not recorded which). The receptor source for this set is a man in his forties or fifties who had recovered from COVID-19. Each CDR3 is given with its conserved first and last residue. Expanded clones get a size class; other rows say once, few or many, or leave the size out.

TRBV3-1/TRBV3-2 . CASSQFVGSTYEQYF
TRBV7-9 . CASSSPRGASYNEQFF
TRBV28 . CASAGQGSYEQYF
TRBV5-6 . CASSESSGSAEQFF
TRBV7-9 . CASSSYRVTSGNTIYF
TRBV19 . CASSIWGGPNNSPLHF
TRBV7-9 . CASSLGGPYEQYF
TRBV27 . CASSFVKGPGQGAQPQHF
TRBV15 . CATSTSSPAALSNQPQHF
TRBV27 . CASSLRGTGGEKLFF
TRBV30 . CAWSRDRGYGYTF
TRBV11-2 . CASSLELGDRVLSNQPQHF
TRBV27 . CASSSTRDRGRGSYNEQFF
TRBV24-1 once CATSDLGRENRDGELFF
TRBV19 . CASSIGSGQAIDTQYF
TRBV3-1/TRBV3-2 . CASSTGTGSYEQYF
TRBV13 . CASSSDSGGGTDTQYF
TRBV15 . CATSTGRDRVPLGQYF
TRBV11-3 many CASSLSVGGTDTQYF
TRBV5-1 . CASSPPEDRNYGYTF
TRBV3-1/TRBV3-2 . CASSQDLVSGSADTQYF
TRBV7-8 once CASSLIGPGRTNTDTQYF
TRBV28 few CASSPVHVNNQPQHF
TRBV7-8 . CASSFPAVALEVTQYF
TRBV3-1/TRBV3-2 . CASSPTSGGANTQYF
TRBV6-5 many CASSAGTTGSYEQYF
TRBV29-1 . CSPPASNEQFF
TRBV5-1 . CASSLTGAGANVLTF
TRBV6-5 few CASSYEGRPNTEAFF
TRBV15 . CATSRDYPSGSIGELFF
TRBV19 once CASRTGTGDNQPQHF
TRBV28 . CASSSQREGRDEQFF
TRBV10-3 . CAISEGGEGSYNEQFF
TRBV7-6 once CASSTRRSSGRAREDTQYF
TRBV6-6 . CASRSQGGSTEAFF
TRBV16 . CASGLSRTDLNGYTF
TRBV7-9 . CASRVPGQGSGELFF
TRBV29-1 . CSVFDNEQFF
TRBV28 many CASRKLTGSEAFF
TRBV27 . CASSARTGYGYTF
TRBV6-5 . CASRDREWLEAFF
TRBV19 . CASSFLDRTEAFF
TRBV7-9 once CASQTGYEQYF
TRBV15 . CATSRDKQLINSYGYTF
TRBV28 few CASSLGGSSNQPQHF
TRBV10-2 . CASRLNPAGGVNTGELFF
TRBV6-1 . CASSERTAKNTEAFF
TRBV7-9 . CASSLEAPIGYTF
TRBV5-1 . CASSRVTGNNEQFF
TRBV10-3 . CASGRGVSGTEAFF
TRBV6-4 . CASSVTGTASYFF
TRBV29-1 . CSVGTGSMRNEQFF
TRBV12-3/TRBV12-4 . CASRPGVAGELFF